This T cell receptor beta chain came from a study of T cell responses to AZD1222 COVID-19 vaccine. Overall study: Doses given second, at about 4 or about 12 weeks, were pooled.

Method: immunoSEQ multiplex PCR; TCRdb's copy keeps in-frame clones and lacks some. The table lists about 120,000 clones, roughly 90% of them singletons. Trimming stripped 1 base from V and 4 bases from J, with 5 bases between. The CDR3 has 14 amino acids. In germline, CDR1 is MNHNY, CDR2 SVGAGI (reference sequence). This sample comprised peripheral blood, obtained on day 0 of AZD1222 vaccination. The sequence was obtained from an adult in good health. The chain couples TRBV6-6 to TRBJ1-6, with unresolved D. The CDR3 spells CASSYWEYNSPLHF. The CDR3, as DNA: TGTGCCAGCAGTTACTGGGAGTATAATTCACCCCTCCACTTT.